The 12 T cell receptor beta chains presented below share a single source sample, sequenced in a study of T-cell reconstitution after alpha-beta-depleted transplantation in children. Unique molecular identifiers were incorporated when the TCRbeta library was constructed. TCRdb re-analysed the PCR reads in MiXCR, keeping a single row per CDR3 protein. The sample lists more than 150,000 distinct CDR3 sequences, about 6.4% occurring once. The sample in question was PBMCs from the stem cell graft donor, obtained from the stem cell graft. Receptors were obtained from a human donor who donated a stem cell graft to a child with Wiskott-Aldrich syndrome.

The sample holds a few counts of this clonotype. The V gene is TRBV20-1, the J gene TRBJ2-2; TRBD1 matches 7 bases. CDR3 length equals 14 residues. Per the germline V gene, CDR1 is DFQATT and CDR2 is SNEGSKA (reference sequence). V shed 3 bases, J shed 7 bases, and the junction held 8 bases outside the gene matches. CDR3 nucleotides: TGCAGTGCTAGCCCCACAGGGGTTGGCGGGGAGCTGTTTTTT. It encodes CSASPTGVGGELFF.

This clonotype appeared many times. V and J are TRBV6-5 and TRBJ2-7; TRBD2 matches at 11 bases. Losses at the gene ends were 0 bases for V and 5 bases for J; bases not matched to a gene: 12. In germline, CDR1 is MNHEY, CDR2 SVGAGI. This CDR3 contains 18 residues. CDR3 in DNA: TGTGCCAGCAGTTACTCGCCGGGACTAGCGGCCTTAGGGGACGAGCAGTACTTC. It codes for CASSYSPGLAALGDEQYF.

J is TRBJ2-5 and V is TRBV5-1; a possible D gene is TRBD1 (6 bases). The length of the CDR3 is 14 residues. V lost 2 bases, J lost 5 bases, and 13 bases lay in between. The germline V gene has CDR1 SGHRS and CDR2 YFSETQ. The CDR3 is CASSFGQGMETQYF. The CDR3 DNA sequence: TGCGCCAGCAGCTTCGGTCAGGGGATGGAGACCCAGTACTTC.

The chain recombines TRBV2 with TRBJ1-5; D unclear. The germline V gene encodes CDR1 SNHLY and CDR2 FYNNEI. The CDR3 covers 14 residues. V gave up 10 bases and J gave up 4 bases, with 17 bases separating them. CDR3 sequence: CATGVGRSNQPQHF. The CDR3 nucleotides read TGTGCCACCGGGGTTGGACGCTCAAATCAGCCCCAGCATTTT. The full variable domain, completed using reference TRBV2 and TRBJ1-5, is EPEVTQTPSHQVTQMGQEVILRCVPISNHLYFYWYRQILGQKVEFLVSFYNNEISEKSEIFDDQFSVERPDGSNFTLKIRSTKLEDSAMYFCATGVGRSNQPQHFGDGTRLSIL.

CDR3 DNA: TGCGCCAGCAGCCCATCACTTTACAATGAGCAGTTCTTC. This codes for CASSPSLYNEQFF. V is TRBV10-1 and J is TRBJ2-1; D not resolved. Trimming cost V 6 bases and J 4 bases, with 10 bases left between them. Germline V gene lookup returns CDR1 WNHNN and CDR2 SYGVQD (reference sequence). The length of the CDR3 is 13 residues.

This clonotype was detected many times. The chain uses TRBV5-1 and TRBJ2-4; D could derive from TRBD1 or TRBD2 (5 bases each). Germline CDR1 reads SGHRS; CDR2 reads YFSETQ. Trimming took 0 bases from V and 6 from J, leaving 13 bases between them. The CDR3 runs to 15 residues. CDR3 DNA: TGCGCCAGCAGCTTGGGGACTCAGGGCGTAAACATTCAGTACTTC. It encodes CASSLGTQGVNIQYF.

In this sample, this clonotype turned up many times. The gene calls are TRBV20-1 and TRBJ1-1; D is uncertain. Trimming stripped 5 bases from V and 1 base from J, with 14 bases between. In germline, CDR1 is DFQATT, CDR2 SNEGSKA (reference sequence). The CDR3 has 14 residues. CDR3 DNA: TGCAGTGCTGGCCGGGCCTATGGGAACACTGAAGCTTTCTTT. Translation gives CSAGRAYGNTEAFF.

At least ten counts were recorded for this clonotype. The CDR3 region has the DNA TGTGCCAGCAGTCACAGCAGCGTGGGCGAGCAGTACTTC. Translated, it gives CASSHSSVGEQYF. J is TRBJ2-7 and V is TRBV12-3 or TRBV12-4; D remains unclear. The CDR3 loop spans 13 amino acids. V was shortened by 5 bases and J by 6 bases, with 14 bases between the two germline ends.

This clonotype was found many times. The chain is built from TRBV20-1 and TRBJ2-5; D assignment may be TRBD1 or TRBD2 (7 bases each). The germline gives CDR1 DFQATT, CDR2 SNEGSKA (reference sequence). V was pared by 1 base and J by 5 bases, with 17 bases between. This CDR3 is 15 amino acids long. The CDR3: CSARGGGQSVETQYF. DNA of the CDR3: TGCAGTGCTAGAGGGGGGGGACAGTCCGTCGAGACCCAGTACTTC.

J is TRBJ1-3 and V is TRBV5-8; D perhaps matches TRBD1 (5 bases). V shed 0 bases and J shed 0 bases, with 16 bases lying between them. The CDR3 spans 18 residues. The germline gives CDR1 SGHTS, CDR2 YDEGEE. The chain's CDR3 is CASSLARGAGLSGNTIYF. The CDR3 DNA reads as TGTGCCAGCAGCTTGGCCAGAGGGGCAGGGCTCTCTGGAAACACCATATATTTT.

This clonotype was detected only a few times. This chain links TRBV5-5 with TRBJ1-6; 7 bases line up with TRBD1. Germline lookup yields CDR1 SGHKS and CDR2 YYEKEE (reference sequence). V lost 6 bases to trimming and J lost 10 bases; unmatched junction nucleotides: 10. This CDR3 comprises 14 residues. CDR3 nucleotide sequence: TGTGCCAGCAACCCGACAGGGTCTGGCTCACCCCTCCACTTT. This codes for CASNPTGSGSPLHF.

This clonotype was counted many times. V usage is TRBV15 and J usage is TRBJ2-1, with no clear D. The CDR3 consists of 12 residues. Per germline, CDR1 LNHNV and CDR2 YYDKDF (reference sequence). V shed 4 bases and J shed 6 bases, with 7 bases lying between them. The CDR3 loop is CATSTRANEQFF. CDR3 bases: TGTGCCACCAGCACCCGGGCCAATGAGCAGTTCTTC. Complete variable domain (other parts from reference TRBV15 and TRBJ2-1): DAMVIQNPRYQVTQFGKPVTLSCSQTLNHNVMYWYQQKSSQAPKLLFHYYDKDFNNEADTPDNFQSRRPNTSFCFLDIRSPGLGDTAMYLCATSTRANEQFFGPGTRLTVL.